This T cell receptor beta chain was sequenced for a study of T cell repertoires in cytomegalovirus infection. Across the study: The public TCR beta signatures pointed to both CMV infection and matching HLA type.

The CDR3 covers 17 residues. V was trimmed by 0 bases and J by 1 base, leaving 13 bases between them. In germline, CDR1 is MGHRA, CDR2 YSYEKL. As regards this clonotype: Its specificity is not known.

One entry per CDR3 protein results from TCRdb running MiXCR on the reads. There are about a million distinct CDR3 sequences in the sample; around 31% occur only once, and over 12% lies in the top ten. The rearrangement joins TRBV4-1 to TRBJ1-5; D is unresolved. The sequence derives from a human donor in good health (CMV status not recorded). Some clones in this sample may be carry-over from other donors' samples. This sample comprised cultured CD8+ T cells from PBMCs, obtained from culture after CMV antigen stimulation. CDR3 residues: CASSQDNLGLSNQPQHF. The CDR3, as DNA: TGCGCCAGCAGCCAAGATAATTTAGGACTCAGCAATCAGCCCCAGCATTTT.